This T cell receptor (beta chain) was captured in a study of T cell repertoires in cytomegalovirus infection. This clonotype was recorded at least ten times. A single record per CDR3 protein comes from TCRdb applying MiXCR to the reads. The table shows about 320,000 distinct CDR3 sequences, with 8% to 9.5% occurring only once. The clonotype comes from a human donor in good health (CMV status not recorded). Some clones in this sample may be carry-over from other donors' samples. Source material: PBMCs.

The CDR3 loop is CASSQQGYTEAFF. The DNA of the CDR3 is TGTGCCAGCAGCCAACAGGGTTACACTGAAGCTTTCTTT. The gene calls are TRBV6-1 and TRBJ1-1, with TRBD1 as a possible D gene (6 bases). Germline V gives CDR1 MNHNS, CDR2 SASEGT. V shed 6 bases and J shed 3 bases, with 11 bases lying between them. The CDR3 length is 13 residues.